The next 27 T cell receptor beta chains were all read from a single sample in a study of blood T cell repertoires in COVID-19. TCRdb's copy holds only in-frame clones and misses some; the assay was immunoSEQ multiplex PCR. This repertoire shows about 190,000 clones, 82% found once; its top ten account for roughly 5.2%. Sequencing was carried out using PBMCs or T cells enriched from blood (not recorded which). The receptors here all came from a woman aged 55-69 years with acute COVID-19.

The CDR3 loop reads CASRPPEGTEAFF. CDR3 in DNA: TGTGCCAGCAGGCCCCCGGAGGGCACTGAAGCTTTCTTT. V gene TRBV2 combines with J gene TRBJ1-1; D is uncertain. Per the germline V gene, CDR1 is SNHLY and CDR2 is FYNNEI. The CDR3 contains 13 residues. Deletions cut 6 bases from V and 4 bases from J, with 12 bases between. Based on the CDR3 plus reference TRBV2 and TRBJ1-1, the full variable domain is EPEVTQTPSHQVTQMGQEVILRCVPISNHLYFYWYRQILGQKVEFLVSFYNNEISEKSEIFDDQFSVERPDGSNFTLKIRSTKLEDSAMYFCASRPPEGTEAFFGQGTRLTVV.

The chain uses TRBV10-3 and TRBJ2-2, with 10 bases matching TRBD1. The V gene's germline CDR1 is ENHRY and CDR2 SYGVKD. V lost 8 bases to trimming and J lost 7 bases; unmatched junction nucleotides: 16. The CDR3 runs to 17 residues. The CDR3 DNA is TGTGCCATCCTTCCCTCCGCGACAGGGGGCTTGGGCGGGGAGCTGTTTTTT. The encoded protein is CAILPSATGGLGGELFF.

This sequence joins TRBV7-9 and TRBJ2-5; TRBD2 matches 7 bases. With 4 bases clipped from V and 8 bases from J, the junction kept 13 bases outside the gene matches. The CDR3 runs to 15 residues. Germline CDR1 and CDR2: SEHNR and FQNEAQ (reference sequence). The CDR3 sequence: CASSSFRDYKNTQYF. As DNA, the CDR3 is TGTGCCAGCAGCTCGTTCCGGGACTATAAGAACACCCAGTACTTC.

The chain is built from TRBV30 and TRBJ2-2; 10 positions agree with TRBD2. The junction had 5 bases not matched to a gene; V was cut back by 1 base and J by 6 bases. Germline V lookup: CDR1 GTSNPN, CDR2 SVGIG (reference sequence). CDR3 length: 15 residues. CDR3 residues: CAWSGAGGLAGELFF. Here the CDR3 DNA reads TGTGCCTGGAGTGGAGCGGGAGGGCTGGCCGGGGAGCTGTTTTTT.

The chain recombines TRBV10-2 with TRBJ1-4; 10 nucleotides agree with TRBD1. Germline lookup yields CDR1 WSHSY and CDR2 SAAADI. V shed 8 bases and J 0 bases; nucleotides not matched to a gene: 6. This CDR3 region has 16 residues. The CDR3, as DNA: TGCGCCAGCTGCGGGACAGGGGTTGCAACTAATGAAAAACTGTTTTTT. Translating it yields CASCGTGVATNEKLFF.

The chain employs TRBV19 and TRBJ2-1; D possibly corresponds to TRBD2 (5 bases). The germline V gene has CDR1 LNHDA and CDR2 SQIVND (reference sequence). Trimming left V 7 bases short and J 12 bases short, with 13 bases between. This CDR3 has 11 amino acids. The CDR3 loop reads CASTSRDSQFF. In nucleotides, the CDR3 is TGTGCCAGTACTTCCCGGGATTCGCAGTTCTTC.

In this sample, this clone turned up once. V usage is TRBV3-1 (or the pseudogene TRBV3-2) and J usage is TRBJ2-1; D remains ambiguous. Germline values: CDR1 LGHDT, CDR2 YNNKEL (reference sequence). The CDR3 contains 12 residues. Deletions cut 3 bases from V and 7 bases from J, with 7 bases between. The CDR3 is CASSQLPNEQFF. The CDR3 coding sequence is TGTGCCAGCAGCCAGCTACCAAATGAGCAGTTCTTC.

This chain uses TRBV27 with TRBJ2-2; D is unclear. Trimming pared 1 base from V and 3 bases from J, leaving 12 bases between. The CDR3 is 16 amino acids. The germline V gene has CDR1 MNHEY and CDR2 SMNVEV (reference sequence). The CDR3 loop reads CASSLFRQAHTGELFF. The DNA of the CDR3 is TGTGCCAGCAGTTTATTCAGGCAGGCGCACACCGGGGAGCTGTTTTTT.

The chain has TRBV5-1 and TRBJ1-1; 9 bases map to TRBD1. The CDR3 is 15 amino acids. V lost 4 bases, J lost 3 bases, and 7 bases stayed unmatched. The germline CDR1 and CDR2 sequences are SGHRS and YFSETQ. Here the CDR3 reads CASSQQTGGDTEAFF. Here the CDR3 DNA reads TGCGCCAGCAGCCAACAGACAGGGGGGGACACTGAAGCTTTCTTT.

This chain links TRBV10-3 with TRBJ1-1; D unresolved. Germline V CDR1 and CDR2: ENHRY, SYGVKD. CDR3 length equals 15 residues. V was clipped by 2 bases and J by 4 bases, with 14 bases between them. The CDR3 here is CAISEGLSAGTEAFF. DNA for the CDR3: TGTGCCATCAGTGAGGGACTTTCCGCGGGCACTGAAGCTTTCTTT.

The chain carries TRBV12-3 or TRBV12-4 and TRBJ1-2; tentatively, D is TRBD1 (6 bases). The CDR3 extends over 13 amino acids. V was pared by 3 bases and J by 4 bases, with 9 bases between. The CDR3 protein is CASSLDRVYGYTF. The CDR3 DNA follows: TGTGCCAGCAGTTTGGACAGAGTCTATGGCTACACCTTC.

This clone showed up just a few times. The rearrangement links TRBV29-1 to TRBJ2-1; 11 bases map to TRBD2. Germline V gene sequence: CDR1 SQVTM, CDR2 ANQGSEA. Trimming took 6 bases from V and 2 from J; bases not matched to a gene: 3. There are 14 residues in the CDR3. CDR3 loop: CSVTTSGAYNEQFF. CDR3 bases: TGCAGCGTGACGACTAGCGGGGCCTACAATGAGCAGTTCTTC.

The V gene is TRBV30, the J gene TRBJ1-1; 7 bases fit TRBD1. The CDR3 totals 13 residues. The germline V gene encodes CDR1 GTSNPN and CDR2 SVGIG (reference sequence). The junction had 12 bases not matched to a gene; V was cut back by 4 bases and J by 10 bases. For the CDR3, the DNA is TGTGCCTGGATTAAGGGGGCCCTCATACGAGCTTTCTTT. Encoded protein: CAWIKGALIRAFF.

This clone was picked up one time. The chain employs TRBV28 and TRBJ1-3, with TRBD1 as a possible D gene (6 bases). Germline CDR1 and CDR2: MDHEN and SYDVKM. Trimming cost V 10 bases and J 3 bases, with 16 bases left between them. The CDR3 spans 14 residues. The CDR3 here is CATSPGQLGNTIYF. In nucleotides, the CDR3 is TGTGCCACCTCCCCCGGACAGCTTGGAAACACCATATATTTT.

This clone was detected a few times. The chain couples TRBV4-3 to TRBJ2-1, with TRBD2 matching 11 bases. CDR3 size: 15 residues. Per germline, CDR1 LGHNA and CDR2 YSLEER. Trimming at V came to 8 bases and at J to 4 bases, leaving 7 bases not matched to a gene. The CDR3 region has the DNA TGCGCCAGCGTAGAGACTAGCGGGGAATACAATGAGCAGTTCTTC. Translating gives CASVETSGEYNEQFF.

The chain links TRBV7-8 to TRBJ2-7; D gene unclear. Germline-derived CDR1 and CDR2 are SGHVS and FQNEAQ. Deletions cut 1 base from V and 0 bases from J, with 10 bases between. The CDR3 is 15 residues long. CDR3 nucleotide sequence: TGTGCCAGCAGCTTAGGAATCGGAGTCTCCTACGAGCAGTACGTC. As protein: CASSLGIGVSYEQYV.

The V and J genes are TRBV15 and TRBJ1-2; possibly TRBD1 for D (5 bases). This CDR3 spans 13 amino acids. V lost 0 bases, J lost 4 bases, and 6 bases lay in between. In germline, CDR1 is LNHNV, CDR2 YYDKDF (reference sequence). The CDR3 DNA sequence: TGTGCCACCAGCAGAGATGACAGCTATGGCTACACCTTC. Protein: CATSRDDSYGYTF.

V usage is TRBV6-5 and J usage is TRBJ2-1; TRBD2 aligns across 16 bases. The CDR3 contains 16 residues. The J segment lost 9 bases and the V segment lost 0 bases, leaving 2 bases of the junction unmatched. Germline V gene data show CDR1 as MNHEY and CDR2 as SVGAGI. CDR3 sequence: CASSYSGLAGGLEQFF. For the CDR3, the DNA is TGTGCCAGCAGTTACTCGGGACTAGCGGGGGGGCTTGAGCAGTTCTTC.

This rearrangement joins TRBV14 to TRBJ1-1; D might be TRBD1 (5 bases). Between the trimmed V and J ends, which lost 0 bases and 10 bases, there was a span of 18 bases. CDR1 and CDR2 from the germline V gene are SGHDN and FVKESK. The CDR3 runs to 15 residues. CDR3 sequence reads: CASSQERGTPGGAFF. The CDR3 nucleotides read TGTGCCAGCAGCCAAGAACGAGGAACCCCCGGGGGAGCTTTCTTT.

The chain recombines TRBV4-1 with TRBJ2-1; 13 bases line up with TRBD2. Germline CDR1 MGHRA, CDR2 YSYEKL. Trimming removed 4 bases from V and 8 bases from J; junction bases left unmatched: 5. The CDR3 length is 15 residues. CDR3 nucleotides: TGCGCCAGCAGCCGCGGACTAGCGGGAGTCCATGAGCAGTTCTTC. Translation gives CASSRGLAGVHEQFF.

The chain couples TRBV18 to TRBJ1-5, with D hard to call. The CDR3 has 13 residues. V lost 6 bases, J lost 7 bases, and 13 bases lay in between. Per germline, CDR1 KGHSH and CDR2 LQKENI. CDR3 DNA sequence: TGTGCCAGCTCTAACATAGCCACCCAGCCCCAGCATTTT. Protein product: CASSNIATQPQHF.

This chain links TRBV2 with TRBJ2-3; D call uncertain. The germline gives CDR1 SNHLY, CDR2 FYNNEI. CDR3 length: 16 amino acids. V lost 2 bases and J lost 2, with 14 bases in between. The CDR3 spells CASSELPGGATDTQYF. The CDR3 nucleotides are TGTGCCAGCAGTGAACTGCCCGGCGGCGCCACAGATACGCAGTATTTT.

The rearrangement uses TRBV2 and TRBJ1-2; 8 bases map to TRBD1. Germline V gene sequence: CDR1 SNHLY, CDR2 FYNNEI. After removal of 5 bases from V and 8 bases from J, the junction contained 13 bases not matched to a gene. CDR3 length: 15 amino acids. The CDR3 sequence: CASSIMPQGVWGYTF. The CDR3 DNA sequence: TGTGCCAGCAGTATCATGCCACAGGGGGTTTGGGGCTACACCTTC.

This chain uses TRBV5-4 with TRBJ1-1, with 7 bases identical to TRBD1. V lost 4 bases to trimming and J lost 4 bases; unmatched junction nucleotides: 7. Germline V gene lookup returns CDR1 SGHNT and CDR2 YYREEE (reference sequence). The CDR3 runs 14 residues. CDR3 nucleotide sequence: TGTGCCAGCAGCAGAGACAGGGAGGCCACTGAAGCTTTCTTT. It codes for CASSRDREATEAFF. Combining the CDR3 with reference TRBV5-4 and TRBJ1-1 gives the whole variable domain ETGVTQSPTHLIKTRGQQVTLRCSSQSGHNTVSWYQQALGQGPQFIFQYYREEENGRGNFPPRFSGLQFPNYSSELNVNALELDDSALYLCASSRDREATEAFFGQGTRLTVV.

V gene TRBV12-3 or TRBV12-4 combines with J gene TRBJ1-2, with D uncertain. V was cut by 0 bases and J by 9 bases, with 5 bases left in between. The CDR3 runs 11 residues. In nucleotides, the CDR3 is TGTGCCAGCAGTTTAGCTGGGCGCTACACCTTC. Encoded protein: CASSLAGRYTF.

The CDR3 coding sequence is TGTGCCAGCAGCGCTAGCGGGGTACAAGAGACCCAGTACTTC. It codes for CASSASGVQETQYF. J is TRBJ2-5 and V is TRBV3-1 (or the pseudogene TRBV3-2), with 9 bases aligning to TRBD2. The CDR3 covers 14 residues. With V trimmed by 5 bases and J by 2 bases, 3 bases remained unmatched. CDR1 and CDR2 from the germline V gene are LGHDT and YNNKEL (reference sequence).

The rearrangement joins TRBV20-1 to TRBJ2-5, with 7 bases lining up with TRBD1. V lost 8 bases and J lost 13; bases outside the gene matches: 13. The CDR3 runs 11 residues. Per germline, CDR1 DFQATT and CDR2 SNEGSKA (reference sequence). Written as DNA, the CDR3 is TGCAGTCTAAAGAGGGACAGCCACGGGTACTTC. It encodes CSLKRDSHGYF.